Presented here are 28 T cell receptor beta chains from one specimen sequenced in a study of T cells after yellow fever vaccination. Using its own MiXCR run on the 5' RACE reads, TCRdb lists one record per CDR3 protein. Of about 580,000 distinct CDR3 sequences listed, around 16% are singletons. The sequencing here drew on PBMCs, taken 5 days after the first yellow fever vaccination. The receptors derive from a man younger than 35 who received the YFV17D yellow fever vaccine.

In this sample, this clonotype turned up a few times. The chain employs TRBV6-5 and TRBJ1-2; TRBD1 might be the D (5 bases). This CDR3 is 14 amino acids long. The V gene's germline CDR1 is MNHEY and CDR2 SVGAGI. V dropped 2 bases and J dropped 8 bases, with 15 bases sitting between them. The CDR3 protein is CASSYLRGELGYTF. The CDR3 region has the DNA TGTGCCAGCAGTTACCTTCGGGGGGAGTTGGGCTACACCTTC.

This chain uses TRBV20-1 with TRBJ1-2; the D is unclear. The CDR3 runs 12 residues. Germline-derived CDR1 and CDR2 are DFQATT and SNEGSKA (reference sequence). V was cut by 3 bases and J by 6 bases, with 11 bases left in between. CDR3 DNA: TGCAGTGCTAGGAGCACGGATAATGGCTACACCTTC. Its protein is CSARSTDNGYTF.

Here the CDR3 reads CASPWAGTNQPQHF. In DNA, the CDR3 is TGTGCCAGCCCTTGGGCAGGGACCAATCAGCCCCAGCATTTT. The rearrangement joins TRBV6-1 to TRBJ1-5; maybe TRBD1 (5 bases). The CDR3 runs 14 residues. V shed 8 bases and J shed 3 bases, with 14 bases lying between them. In germline, CDR1 is MNHNS, CDR2 SASEGT.

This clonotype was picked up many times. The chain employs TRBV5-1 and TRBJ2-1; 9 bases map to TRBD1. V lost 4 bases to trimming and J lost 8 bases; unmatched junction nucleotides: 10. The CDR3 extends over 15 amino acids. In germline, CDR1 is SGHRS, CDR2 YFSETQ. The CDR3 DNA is TGCGCCAGCAGCGCACAGGGGGCCCATGGGGATGAGCAGTTCTTC. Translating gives CASSAQGAHGDEQFF.

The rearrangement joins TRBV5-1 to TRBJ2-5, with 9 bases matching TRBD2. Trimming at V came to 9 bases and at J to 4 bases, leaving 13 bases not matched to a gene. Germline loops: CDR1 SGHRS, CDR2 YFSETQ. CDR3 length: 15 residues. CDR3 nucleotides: TGCGCCACGTCCCTAGCGGGGTCAAAGGGAGAGACCCAGTACTTC. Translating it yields CATSLAGSKGETQYF.

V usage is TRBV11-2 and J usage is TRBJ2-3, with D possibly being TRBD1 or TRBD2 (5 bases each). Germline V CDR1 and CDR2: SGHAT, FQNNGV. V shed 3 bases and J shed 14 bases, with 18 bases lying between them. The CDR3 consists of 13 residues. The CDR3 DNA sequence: TGTGCCAGCAGCTTTAATGCAGGGAAGGGACCGTATTTT. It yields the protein CASSFNAGKGPYF.

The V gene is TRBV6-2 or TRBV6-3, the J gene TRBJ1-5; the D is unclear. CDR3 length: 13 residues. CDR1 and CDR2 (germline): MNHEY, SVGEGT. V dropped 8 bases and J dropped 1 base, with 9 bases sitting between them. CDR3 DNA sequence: TGTGCCAGCCGGTCGATAAGCAATCAGCCCCAGCATTTT. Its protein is CASRSISNQPQHF.

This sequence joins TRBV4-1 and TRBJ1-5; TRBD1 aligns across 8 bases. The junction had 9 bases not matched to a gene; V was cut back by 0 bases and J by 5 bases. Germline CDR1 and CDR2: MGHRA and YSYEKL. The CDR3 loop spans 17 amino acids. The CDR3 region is CASSQDGLQGADQPQHF. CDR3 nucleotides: TGCGCCAGCAGCCAAGATGGGTTGCAGGGGGCCGATCAGCCCCAGCATTTT.

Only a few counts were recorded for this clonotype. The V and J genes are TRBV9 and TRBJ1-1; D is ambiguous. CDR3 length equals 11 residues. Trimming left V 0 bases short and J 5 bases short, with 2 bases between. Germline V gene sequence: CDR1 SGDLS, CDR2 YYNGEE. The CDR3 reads CASSVVTEAFF. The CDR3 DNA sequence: TGTGCCAGCAGCGTAGTAACTGAAGCTTTCTTT.

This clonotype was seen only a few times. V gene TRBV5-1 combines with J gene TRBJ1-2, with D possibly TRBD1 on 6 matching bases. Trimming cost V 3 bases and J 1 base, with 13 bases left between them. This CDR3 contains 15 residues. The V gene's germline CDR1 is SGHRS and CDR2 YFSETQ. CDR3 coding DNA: TGCGCCAGCAGCTGGGGGGACACCCATAACTATGGCTACACCTTC. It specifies CASSWGDTHNYGYTF.

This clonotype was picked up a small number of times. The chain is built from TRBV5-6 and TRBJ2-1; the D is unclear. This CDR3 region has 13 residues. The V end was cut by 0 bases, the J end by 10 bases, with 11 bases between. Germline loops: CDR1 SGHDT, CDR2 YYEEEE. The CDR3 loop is CASSLAAWAEQFF. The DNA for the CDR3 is TGTGCCAGCAGCTTGGCCGCCTGGGCCGAGCAGTTCTTC.

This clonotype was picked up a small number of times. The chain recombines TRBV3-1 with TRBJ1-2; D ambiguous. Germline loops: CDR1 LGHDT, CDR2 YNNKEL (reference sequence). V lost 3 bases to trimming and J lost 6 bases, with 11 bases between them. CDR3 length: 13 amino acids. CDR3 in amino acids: CASSHRLGDGYTF. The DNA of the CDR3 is TGTGCCAGCAGCCACCGCCTCGGGGATGGCTACACCTTC.

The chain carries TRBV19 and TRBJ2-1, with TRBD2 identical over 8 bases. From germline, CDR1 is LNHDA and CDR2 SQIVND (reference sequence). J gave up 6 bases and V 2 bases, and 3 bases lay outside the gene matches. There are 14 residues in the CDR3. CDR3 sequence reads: CASSIRGGGNEQFF. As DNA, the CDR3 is TGTGCCAGTAGTATACGGGGGGGAGGCAATGAGCAGTTCTTC.

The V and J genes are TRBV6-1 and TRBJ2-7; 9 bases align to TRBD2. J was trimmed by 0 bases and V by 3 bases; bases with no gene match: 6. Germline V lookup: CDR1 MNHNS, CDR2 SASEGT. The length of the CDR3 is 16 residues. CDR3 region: CASSDPRGGASYEQYV. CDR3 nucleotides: TGTGCCAGCAGTGACCCGCGCGGGGGGGCCTCCTACGAGCAGTACGTC.

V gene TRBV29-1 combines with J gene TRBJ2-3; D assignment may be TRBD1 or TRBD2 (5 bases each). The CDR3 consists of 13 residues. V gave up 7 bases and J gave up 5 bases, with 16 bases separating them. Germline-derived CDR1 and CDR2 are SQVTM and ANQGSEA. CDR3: CSADGTVEDTQYF. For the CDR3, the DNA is TGCAGCGCAGACGGGACGGTAGAAGATACGCAGTATTTT.

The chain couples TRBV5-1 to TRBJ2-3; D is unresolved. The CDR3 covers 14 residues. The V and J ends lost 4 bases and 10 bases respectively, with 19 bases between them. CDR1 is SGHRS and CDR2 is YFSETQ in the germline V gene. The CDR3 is CASSPDPVRSAQYF. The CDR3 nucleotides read TGCGCCAGCAGCCCCGACCCTGTTAGGTCTGCGCAGTATTTT.

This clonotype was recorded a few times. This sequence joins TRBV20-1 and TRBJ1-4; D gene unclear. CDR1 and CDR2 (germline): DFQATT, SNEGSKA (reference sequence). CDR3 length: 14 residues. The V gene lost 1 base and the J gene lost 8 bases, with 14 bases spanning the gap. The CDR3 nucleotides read TGCAGTGCTAGAGGAGTGGGGAGTGGGGAAAAACTGTTTTTT. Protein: CSARGVGSGEKLFF.

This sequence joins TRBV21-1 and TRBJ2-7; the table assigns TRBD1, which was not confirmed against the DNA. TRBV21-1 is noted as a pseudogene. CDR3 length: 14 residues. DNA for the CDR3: TGTGCCAGCAGCAAAAAGGACAGTCCCTACGAGCAGTACTTC. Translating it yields CASSKKDSPYEQYF.

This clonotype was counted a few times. CDR3 sequence reads: CAISALERGSSYNEQFF. CDR3 coding DNA: TGTGCCATCAGTGCACTTGAGCGGGGGAGCTCCTACAATGAGCAGTTCTTC. V and J are TRBV10-3 and TRBJ2-1; 8 bases fit TRBD2. The CDR3 totals 17 residues. The germline V gene has CDR1 ENHRY and CDR2 SYGVKD. V lost 4 bases and J lost 0; bases outside the gene matches: 8.

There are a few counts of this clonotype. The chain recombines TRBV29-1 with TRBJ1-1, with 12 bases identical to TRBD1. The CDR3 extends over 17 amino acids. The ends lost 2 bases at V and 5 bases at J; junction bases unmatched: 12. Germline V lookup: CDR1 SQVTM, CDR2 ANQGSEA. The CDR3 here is CSVEFLGTGGFGTEAFF. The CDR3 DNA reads TGCAGCGTTGAATTTTTGGGGACAGGGGGCTTTGGAACTGAAGCTTTCTTT.

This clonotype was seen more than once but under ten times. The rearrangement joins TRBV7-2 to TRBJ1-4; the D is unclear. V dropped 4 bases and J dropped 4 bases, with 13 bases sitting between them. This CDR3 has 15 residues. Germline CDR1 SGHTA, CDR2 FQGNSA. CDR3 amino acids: CASSSQTGFNEKLFF. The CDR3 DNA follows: TGTGCCAGCAGCTCCCAGACCGGGTTTAATGAAAAACTGTTTTTT.

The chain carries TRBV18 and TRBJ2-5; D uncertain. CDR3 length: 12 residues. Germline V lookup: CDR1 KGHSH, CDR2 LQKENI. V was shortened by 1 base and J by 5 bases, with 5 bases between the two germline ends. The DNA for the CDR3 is TGTGCCAGCTCACCACTAATCGAGACCCAGTACTTC. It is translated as CASSPLIETQYF.

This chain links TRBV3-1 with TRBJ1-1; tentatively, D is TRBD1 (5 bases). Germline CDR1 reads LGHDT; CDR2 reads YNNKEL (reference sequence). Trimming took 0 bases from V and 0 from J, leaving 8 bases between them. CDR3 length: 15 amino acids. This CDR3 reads CASSQEAGMNTEAFF. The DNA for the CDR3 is TGTGCCAGCAGCCAAGAGGCAGGGATGAACACTGAAGCTTTCTTT.

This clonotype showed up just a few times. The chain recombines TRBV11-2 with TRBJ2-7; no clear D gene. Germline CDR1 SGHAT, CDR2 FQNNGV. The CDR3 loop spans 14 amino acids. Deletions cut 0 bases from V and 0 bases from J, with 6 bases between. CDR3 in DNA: TGTGCCAGCAGCTTAGAAATGGGCTCCTACGAGCAGTACGTC. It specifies CASSLEMGSYEQYV.

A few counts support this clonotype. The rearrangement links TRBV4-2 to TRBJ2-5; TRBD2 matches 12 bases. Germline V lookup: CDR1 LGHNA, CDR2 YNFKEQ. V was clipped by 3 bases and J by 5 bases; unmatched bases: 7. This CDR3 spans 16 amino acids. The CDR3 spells CASSHPGTSGSETQYF. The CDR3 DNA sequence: TGTGCCAGCAGCCACCCCGGGACTAGCGGGTCGGAGACCCAGTACTTC.

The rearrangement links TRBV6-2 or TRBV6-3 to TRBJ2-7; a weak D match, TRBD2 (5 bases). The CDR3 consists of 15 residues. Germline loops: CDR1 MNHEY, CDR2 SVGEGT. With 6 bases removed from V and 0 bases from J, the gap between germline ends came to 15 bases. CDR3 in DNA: TGTGCCAGCAGCACCCGGACGGCGGGCTCCTACGAGCAGTACGTC. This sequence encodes CASSTRTAGSYEQYV.

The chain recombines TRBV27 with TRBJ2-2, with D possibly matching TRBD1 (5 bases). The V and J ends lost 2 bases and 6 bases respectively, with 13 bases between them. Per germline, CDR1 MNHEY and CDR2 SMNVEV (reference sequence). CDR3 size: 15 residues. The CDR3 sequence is CASSLPRTPPGELFF. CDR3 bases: TGTGCCAGCAGTTTACCCCGGACACCCCCCGGGGAGCTGTTTTTT.

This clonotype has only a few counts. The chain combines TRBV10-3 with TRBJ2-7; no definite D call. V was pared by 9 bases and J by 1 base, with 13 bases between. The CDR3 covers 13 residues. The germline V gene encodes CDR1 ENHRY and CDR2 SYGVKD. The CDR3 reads CAIRNAESYEQYF. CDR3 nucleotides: TGTGCCATAAGGAATGCGGAGTCCTACGAGCAGTACTTC.